This T cell receptor (beta chain) was sequenced during a study of PD-1 blockade in classical Hodgkin lymphoma (dated by TCRdb to the early 2020s). Regarding the research as a whole: To define a peripheral blood immune signature of response to PD-1 blockade in classical Hodgkin lymphoma, the study combined TCR beta sequencing with CyTOF.

Genomic DNA was isolated using the Qiagen DNeasy kit from unsorted PBMCs as well as from negatively selected CD4+ and CD8+ fractions. TCR beta CDR3 regions were amplified by immunoSEQ multiplex PCR using primers annealing to V and J segments. Amplification bias was minimized using a synthetic immune receptor repertoire, and residual bias was removed computationally after sequencing. The authors processed their data as follows. Custom Python scripts were used to quantify repertoire diversity as the Shannon entropy index. Unsorted, CD4+ and CD8+ repertoires were examined separately, except in combined analyses, for which CD4+ and CD8+ sequences were merged in silico. Drawn from immuneACCESS, this table holds only the in-frame rearrangements with V and J called that TCRdb kept. Clones are partly lost; checked studies trace under half to an unresolved V gene and leave the rest unexplained. V, J and clone size are those of that table, while D and trimming were read from the DNA. Here the sample has approximately 35,000 clones; 94% occur a single time. The biggest ten clones account for 2.3% of the sample.

The sample's time point label, in plain terms: newly diagnosed, previously untreated cHL patient sample. As a comparison group for the relapsed/refractory trial patients, PBMCs from patients with newly diagnosed, previously untreated classical Hodgkin lymphoma were sequenced. Peripheral blood was collected in 8 mL Vacutainer Cell Preparation Tubes, from which PBMCs were isolated by centrifugation and then cryopreserved. General conclusions and limits of the study: Only a single clinical trial cohort was studied, and what caused the repertoire differences, possibly disease activity or prior therapy, remained undefined. Newly diagnosed patients were reported to have lower baseline TCR diversity than healthy donors, and relapsed/refractory patients were reported to have lower baseline TCR diversity still.

V gives up 5 bases and J gives up 2 bases, and the segment between their germline ends measures 3 bases. In the germline V gene (reference sequence), CDR1 corresponds to SEHNR and CDR2 to FQNEAQ. Measured from the cysteine to the phenylalanine, the CDR3 is 12 residues long. Only the CDR3 region is kept as DNA, spanning 36 bases read in frame from base 1. A word on this clone: Its antigen is currently not known. No base qualities exist here, and no much larger clone lies one base off it.

The rearrangement combines TRBV7-9 with TRBJ2-2, with the D gene too uncertain to name. The TCR sequence derives from a human donor with classical Hodgkin lymphoma. The sample taken for sequencing was peripheral blood mononuclear cells (PBMCs). The CDR3: CASSRNTGELFF. The DNA reads TGTGCCAGCAGCCGCAACACCGGGGAGCTGTTTTTT.